Below are 16 T cell receptor beta chains sequenced from a single sample in a study of cytomegalovirus exposure and HLA in healthy donors. PCR used 60 Vbeta primers and 13 Jbeta primers. Assay: immunoSEQ multiplex PCR; the TCRdb copy retains only in-frame clones and omits some. This sample has 150,000 or so clones, with about 80% found just once. Input material: PBMCs. Source of these receptors: a middle-aged woman in good health and CMV-seronegative.

The chain has TRBV6-1 and TRBJ2-5; 7 positions agree with TRBD1. The CDR3 sequence is 15 residues long. The J segment lost 4 bases and the V segment lost 5 bases, leaving 10 bases of the junction unmatched. The V gene's germline CDR1 is MNHNS and CDR2 SASEGT. The CDR3 coding sequence is TGTGCCAGCAGTAACACAAGGGCAGGGGGAGAGACCCAGTACTTC. This sequence encodes CASSNTRAGGETQYF.

The chain joins TRBV10-3 to TRBJ1-1; TRBD1 is a possible D gene (5 bases). V lost 10 bases and J lost 3, with 18 bases in between. Germline CDR1 is ENHRY and CDR2 is SYGVKD. The CDR3 has 14 amino acids. The CDR3 is CATRTRDLDTEAFF. In nucleotides, the CDR3 is TGTGCCACGCGCACCAGGGATTTGGACACTGAAGCTTTCTTT.

The chain links TRBV6-1 to TRBJ2-1; the match to TRBD2 covers 8 bases. Per germline, CDR1 MNHNS and CDR2 SASEGT. V lost 4 bases to trimming and J lost 5 bases; unmatched junction nucleotides: 7. CDR3 size: 15 residues. The CDR3 sequence is CASSALAGPNNEQFF. The CDR3 bases are TGTGCCAGCAGTGCGCTAGCGGGCCCGAACAATGAGCAGTTCTTC.

The gene calls are TRBV9 and TRBJ1-4; D is possibly TRBD1 (6 bases). Germline-derived CDR1 and CDR2 are SGDLS and YYNGEE. The length of the CDR3 is 15 residues. The V end lost 3 bases, the J end lost 4 bases, and 13 bases lay between the germline ends. The CDR3 nucleotides are TGTGCCAGCAGCGCCGGGACACCTAATAATGAAAAACTGTTTTTT. It codes for CASSAGTPNNEKLFF.

This clone was detected once. The CDR3: CASSTMTAPAEQYF. The CDR3 DNA follows: TGCGCCAGCAGCACCATGACAGCACCGGCCGAGCAGTACTTC. This sequence joins TRBV5-1 and TRBJ2-7; maybe TRBD1 (5 bases). V lost 4 bases to trimming and J lost 6 bases, with 17 bases between them. This CDR3 has 14 residues. Germline V gene data show CDR1 as SGHRS and CDR2 as YFSETQ. Full variable domain (rest looked up from reference TRBV5-1 and TRBJ2-7): KAGVTQTPRYLIKTRGQQVTLSCSPISGHRSVSWYQQTPGQGLQFLFEYFSETQRNKGNFPGRFSGRQFSNSRSEMNVSTLELGDSALYLCASSTMTAPAEQYFGPGTRLTVT.

The chain employs TRBV29-1 and TRBJ1-1, with 8 positions matching TRBD1. V lost 8 bases, J lost 0 bases, and 8 bases stayed unmatched. Germline-derived CDR1 and CDR2 are SQVTM and ANQGSEA. The CDR3 is made up of 14 amino acids. The CDR3 coding sequence is TGCAGCACCCCAGGGGGCACTATGAACACTGAAGCTTTCTTT. This encodes CSTPGGTMNTEAFF.

The chain couples TRBV27 to TRBJ2-7, with 10 bases fitting TRBD1. The ends lost 5 bases at V and 3 bases at J; junction bases unmatched: 4. CDR1 is MNHEY and CDR2 is SMNVEV in the germline V gene (reference sequence). The CDR3 consists of 14 residues. DNA for the CDR3: TGTGCCAGCAGTCAAGGACAGGGGGACTACGAGCAGTACTTC. As protein: CASSQGQGDYEQYF.

This clone turned up a few times. This chain uses TRBV7-2 with TRBJ1-4; TRBD1 might be the D (5 bases). V was cut by 2 bases and J by 0 bases, with 13 bases left in between. The CDR3 is made up of 17 amino acids. Germline V gene sequence: CDR1 SGHTA, CDR2 FQGNSA. This chain's CDR3 is CASSLTLPGATNEKLFF. For the CDR3, the DNA is TGTGCCAGCAGCTTAACTCTTCCGGGGGCAACTAATGAAAAACTGTTTTTT.

The genes are TRBV2 and TRBJ2-7, with TRBD2 identical over 13 bases. The CDR3 runs to 16 residues. Trimming removed 3 bases from V and 5 bases from J; junction bases left unmatched: 7. Germline lookup yields CDR1 SNHLY and CDR2 FYNNEI. CDR3 amino acids: CASSEGRLAGGHEQYF. The CDR3 DNA sequence: TGTGCCAGCAGTGAGGGCCGACTAGCGGGAGGTCACGAGCAGTACTTC.

This chain joins TRBV7-3 and TRBJ2-1; perhaps TRBD1 as D (5 bases). This CDR3 is built from 17 residues. Trimming took 5 bases from V and 3 from J, leaving 20 bases between them. CDR1 and CDR2 from the germline V gene are SGHTA and FQGTGA. CDR3 DNA: TGTGCCAGCAGCCCAGAAACCCCAGGGTATGGCTACAATGAGCAGTTCTTC. Amino acid sequence: CASSPETPGYGYNEQFF. The full variable domain, completed using reference TRBV7-3 and TRBJ2-1, is GAGVSQTPSNKVTEKGKYVELRCDPISGHTALYWYRQSLGQGPEFLIYFQGTGAADDSGLPNDRFFAVRPEGSVSTLKIQRTERGDSAVYLCASSPETPGYGYNEQFFGPGTRLTVL.

The genes are TRBV27 and TRBJ2-7; D is possibly TRBD2 (6 bases). Germline V CDR1 and CDR2: MNHEY, SMNVEV (reference sequence). The CDR3 loop spans 14 amino acids. Trimming removed 7 bases at V and 2 bases at J, with 15 bases between. DNA for the CDR3: TGTGCCAGCAACTCCGGGAGCGGGCCCTACGAGCAGTACTTC. It encodes CASNSGSGPYEQYF.

The J gene is TRBJ2-7, the V gene TRBV27; D is unresolved. The CDR3 runs to 13 residues. Germline V gene sequence: CDR1 MNHEY, CDR2 SMNVEV (reference sequence). V was cut by 5 bases and J by 3 bases, with 11 bases left in between. The CDR3 here is CASSVGPGYEQYF. The CDR3 DNA sequence: TGTGCCAGCAGTGTCGGCCCAGGCTACGAGCAGTACTTC.

Note on this clone: The same CDR3 is also encoded by other DNA sequences in this sample. CDR3 DNA sequence: TGTGCCACCAGCAGAGACCCAGGGCTCGGACAGCCCCAGCATTTT. Its translation is CATSRDPGLGQPQHF. This chain connects TRBV15 to TRBJ1-5; D may be TRBD1 (5 bases). V lost 0 bases to trimming and J lost 7 bases, with 13 bases between them. The length of the CDR3 is 15 residues. The germline CDR1 and CDR2 sequences are LNHNV and YYDKDF (reference sequence). Combining the CDR3 with reference TRBV15 and TRBJ1-5 gives the whole variable domain DAMVIQNPRYQVTQFGKPVTLSCSQTLNHNVMYWYQQKSSQAPKLLFHYYDKDFNNEADTPDNFQSRRPNTSFCFLDIRSPGLGDTAMYLCATSRDPGLGQPQHFGDGTRLSIL.

This chain uses TRBV5-6 with TRBJ1-5, with 10 nucleotides matching TRBD1. This CDR3 is 15 amino acids long. CDR1 is SGHDT, CDR2 YYEEEE, per germline. Trimming cost V 3 bases and J 4 bases; bases outside gene matches: 4. The CDR3, as DNA: TGTGCCAGCAGCTGGGGACAGGGGCTAAATCAGCCCCAGCATTTT. Encoded protein: CASSWGQGLNQPQHF.

This clone was recorded a few times. V is TRBV7-2 and J is TRBJ2-1; 11 bases fit TRBD2. Unmatched junction bases numbered 8, after V lost 2 bases and J lost 5 bases. CDR3 length equals 17 residues. Germline V gene data show CDR1 as SGHTA and CDR2 as FQGNSA. CDR3 DNA sequence: TGTGCCAGCAGCTTATCTAGCGGGAGGAGAGGGAACAATGAGCAGTTCTTC. This encodes CASSLSSGRRGNNEQFF.

The chain links TRBV19 to TRBJ2-5; 11 positions match TRBD1. V trimming: 4 bases; J trimming: 2 bases; junction bases outside the gene matches: 6. Germline V lookup: CDR1 LNHDA, CDR2 SQIVND (reference sequence). The CDR3 has 16 residues. The CDR3 is CASSSPRDRGQETQYF. The DNA for the CDR3 is TGTGCCAGTAGTAGCCCCCGGGACAGGGGGCAAGAGACCCAGTACTTC.